The clone carrying this TCR beta chain appeared many times. What it binds is not known. The data were obtained in a study of response to subunit inactivated influenza vaccine. Overall study findings and caveats: The authors put forward the suggestion that each seasonal influenza vaccination may bring in only a limited number of new T cells.

TCRdb re-called the RT-PCR reads through MiXCR, storing one row per CDR3 protein. The sample carries hundreds of thousands of distinct CDR3 sequences, roughly 8.2% recorded once. Germline CDR1 is MNHNS and CDR2 is SASEGT. The CDR3 length is 16 residues. Trimming left V 6 bases short and J 8 bases short, with 23 bases between. The sample consisted of PBMCs from blood, taken around 25 months after vaccination. The chain couples TRBV6-1 to TRBJ2-1; D is unclear. The TCR comes from a man in his fifties or sixties who received an inactivated influenza vaccine. The CDR3 coding sequence is TGTGCCAGCAGCCCCCCTCCCCTAGGGTCTGTCGATGAGCAGTTCTTC. Protein: CASSPPPLGSVDEQFF.